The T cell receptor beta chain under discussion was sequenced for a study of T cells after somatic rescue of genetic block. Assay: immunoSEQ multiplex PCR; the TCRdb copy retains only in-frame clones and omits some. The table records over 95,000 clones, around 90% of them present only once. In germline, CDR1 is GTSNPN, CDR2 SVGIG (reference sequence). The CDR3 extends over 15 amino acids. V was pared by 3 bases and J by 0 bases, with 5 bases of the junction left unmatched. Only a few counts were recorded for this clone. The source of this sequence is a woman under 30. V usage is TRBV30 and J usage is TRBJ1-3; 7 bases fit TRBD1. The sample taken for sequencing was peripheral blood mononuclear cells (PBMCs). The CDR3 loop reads CAWSDRASSGNTIYF. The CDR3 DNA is TGTGCCTGGAGCGACAGGGCATCCTCTGGAAACACCATATATTTT.